These 24 T cell receptor beta chains were all obtained from the same sample, sequenced in a study of T cells in Graves' hyperthyroidism and ophthalmopathy (dated by TCRdb to the late 2010s). The library was produced with multiplex PCR. Sequencing used an Illumina HiSeq 2000. TCR beta CDR3 regions were amplified from RNA transcripts. A first-round RT-PCR of the TCR CDR3 used the HTBI primer set with the Qiagen OneStep RT-PCR kit. Starting from the raw public reads, TCRdb applied fastp trimming at Q25, assembled clones with MiXCR and retained in-frame beta chains. Each entry is one CDR3 protein sequence, shown with its most common DNA and genes. The sample data list some 400,000 distinct CDR3 sequences, and around 14% of these were observed just once. Of the sample, 8% to 13% falls within the top ten clones. Material for sequencing was blood. These receptors all stem from a woman aged 55-70 years with Graves' hyperthyroidism.

A few counts support this clonotype. The J gene is TRBJ2-2, the V gene TRBV27; either TRBD1 or TRBD2 may supply D (5 bases each). CDR3 length: 16 amino acids. V was pared by 4 bases and J by 2 bases, with 14 bases between. Germline CDR1 is MNHEY and CDR2 is SMNVEV (reference sequence). The CDR3 sequence: CASSSPGRGNTGELFF. CDR3 sequence (DNA): TGTGCCAGCAGTTCCCCGGGACGGGGAAACACCGGGGAGCTGTTTTTT.

This clonotype was picked up many times. The chain links TRBV20-1 to TRBJ1-2, with TRBD1 matching 8 bases. The germline CDR1 and CDR2 sequences are DFQATT and SNEGSKA (reference sequence). The CDR3 length is 14 residues. V dropped 5 bases and J dropped 7; count of bases not matched to a gene: 12. Here the CDR3 DNA reads TGCAGTGCTCCAAGGACAGGGTCTTTGGTTGGCTACACCTTC. This translates into CSAPRTGSLVGYTF.

As concerns this clonotype: A much larger clone differs from this one at a single base, so this may be a read error. The rearrangement links TRBV30 to TRBJ1-5, with D possibly matching TRBD1 (5 bases). The CDR3 sequence is 13 residues long. V gave up 0 bases and J gave up 6 bases, with 9 bases separating them. Per germline, CDR1 GTSNPN and CDR2 SVGIG (reference sequence). The CDR3 here is CAWSVQGGQPQHF. The DNA for the CDR3 is TGTGCCTGGAGTGTCCAGGGCGGTCAGCCCCAGCATTTT.

This clonotype has more than one count but fewer than ten. The CDR3 coding sequence is TGTGCCAGCAGTTTAGGGACAGGGGCCTTTAGCAATCAGCCCCAGCATTTT. Its protein product is CASSLGTGAFSNQPQHF. This chain connects TRBV12-3 or TRBV12-4 to TRBJ1-5, with 9 bases fitting TRBD1. The CDR3 runs to 17 residues. Losses at the gene ends were 1 base for V and 0 bases for J; bases not matched to a gene: 4.

In this sample, this clonotype turned up many times. This rearrangement joins TRBV3-1 to TRBJ2-7; tentative D call: TRBD2 (6 bases). Trimming removed 0 bases at V and 3 bases at J, with 12 bases between. CDR1 is LGHDT, CDR2 YNNKEL, per germline (reference sequence). This CDR3 is built from 15 residues. CDR3 bases: TGTGCCAGCAGCCAAGATCCCGCTAGCGTCTACGAGCAGTACTTC. Protein product: CASSQDPASVYEQYF.

The J gene is TRBJ2-1, the V gene TRBV28, with D unresolved. Germline CDR1 is MDHEN and CDR2 is SYDVKM. The CDR3 spans 11 residues. Trimming left V 4 bases short and J 8 bases short, with 6 bases between. This chain's CDR3 is CASSWAHEQFF. CDR3 nucleotide sequence: TGTGCCAGCAGTTGGGCACATGAGCAGTTCTTC. The full variable domain, in which reference TRBV28 and TRBJ2-1 provide the parts outside the CDR3, is DVKVTQSSRYLVKRTGEKVFLECVQDMDHENMFWYRQDPGLGLRLIYFSYDVKMKEKGDIPEGYSVSREKKERFSLILESASTNQTSMYLCASSWAHEQFFGPGTRLTVL.

This clonotype was counted many times. V usage is TRBV20-1 and J usage is TRBJ2-2, with D uncertain. This CDR3 spans 15 amino acids. V was clipped by 6 bases and J by 3 bases, with 17 bases between them. The germline gives CDR1 DFQATT, CDR2 SNEGSKA (reference sequence). The CDR3 DNA reads as TGCAGTGCCCTGGCTAGGGTGGCGGACACCGGGGAGCTGTTTTTT. Amino acids: CSALARVADTGELFF.

This clonotype was counted many times. This chain connects TRBV24-1 to TRBJ2-3, with D possibly being TRBD1 (6 bases). V gave up 8 bases and J gave up 6 bases, with 17 bases separating them. The germline CDR1 and CDR2 sequences are KGHDR and SFDVKD. The CDR3 covers 14 residues. CDR3 sequence reads: CATTTGSMPDTQYF. The CDR3 nucleotides read TGTGCCACCACTACAGGGTCGATGCCCGATACGCAGTATTTT.

This clonotype has only a few counts. DNA of the CDR3: TGTGCCAGCAGCCAAGCACGTGTCGGGACCCAGTACTTC. Residues: CASSQARVGTQYF. The chain carries TRBV3-1 and TRBJ2-5, with D uncertain. The germline gives CDR1 LGHDT, CDR2 YNNKEL (reference sequence). V was shortened by 1 base and J by 7 bases, with 10 bases between the two germline ends. The CDR3 spans 13 residues.

This clonotype showed up many times. The gene calls are TRBV11-1 and TRBJ2-7; D might be TRBD2 (5 bases). CDR1 and CDR2 from the germline V gene are SGHAT and FQDESV (reference sequence). Trimming pared 0 bases from V and 2 bases from J, leaving 11 bases between. CDR3 length equals 15 residues. CDR3 residues: CASSLAEGQAYEQYF. As DNA, the CDR3 is TGTGCCAGCAGCTTAGCTGAGGGTCAAGCCTACGAGCAGTACTTC.

This clonotype was counted at least ten times. This chain's CDR3 is CASSEAEGTAANTGELFF. Written as DNA, the CDR3 is TGTGCCAGCAGTGAAGCCGAAGGGACTGCTGCGAACACCGGGGAGCTGTTTTTT. This chain uses TRBV2 with TRBJ2-2; D perhaps matches TRBD2 (6 bases). CDR1 is SNHLY, CDR2 FYNNEI, per germline. The V and J ends lost 0 bases and 0 bases respectively, with 14 bases between them. The CDR3 spans 18 residues.

The chain carries TRBV3-1 and TRBJ2-7; 8 positions agree with TRBD1. V was clipped by 1 base and J by 3 bases; unmatched bases: 8. The CDR3 contains 16 residues. Germline lookup yields CDR1 LGHDT and CDR2 YNNKEL (reference sequence). This CDR3 reads CASSQGGQGDFYEQYF. In DNA, the CDR3 is TGTGCCAGCAGCCAAGGCGGACAGGGAGATTTCTACGAGCAGTACTTC.

This clonotype has only a few counts. The genes are TRBV7-2 and TRBJ2-7; 11 bases fit TRBD2. V lost 5 bases to trimming and J lost 3 bases; unmatched junction nucleotides: 6. The germline CDR1 and CDR2 sequences are SGHTA and FQGNSA. The CDR3 extends over 15 amino acids. CDR3 DNA sequence: TGTGCCAGCAGCCTACTAGCGGGAGCAGACTACGAGCAGTACTTC. Protein sequence: CASSLLAGADYEQYF.

In this sample, this clonotype turned up a few times. This chain uses TRBV6-1 with TRBJ2-4, with D unresolved. V shed 5 bases and J shed 0 bases, with 11 bases lying between them. Germline V gene data show CDR1 as MNHNS and CDR2 as SASEGT. This CDR3 spans 15 amino acids. The CDR3 nucleotides read TGTGCCAGCAGTCGACCAGGAGTAGCCAAAAACATTCAGTACTTC. Translation: CASSRPGVAKNIQYF.

This clonotype was counted between two and nine times. The chain carries TRBV6-1 and TRBJ2-2; 7 nucleotides line up with TRBD2. V was pared by 8 bases and J by 4 bases, with 7 bases of the junction left unmatched. The CDR3 contains 14 residues. In germline, CDR1 is MNHNS, CDR2 SASEGT. The CDR3 here is CASAASGTTGELFF. The CDR3 DNA reads as TGTGCCAGCGCGGCTAGCGGAACCACCGGGGAGCTGTTTTTT.

This clonotype was counted at least ten times. This rearrangement joins TRBV12-3 or TRBV12-4 to TRBJ1-6; 9 bases agree with TRBD1. V was pared by 6 bases and J by 7 bases, with 7 bases of the junction left unmatched. This CDR3 region has 15 residues. CDR3 in DNA: TGTGCCAGCAGGTTTACAGGGGGCGAGAATTCACCCCTCCACTTT. It yields the protein CASRFTGGENSPLHF.

This clonotype was found many times. The V gene is TRBV7-3, the J gene TRBJ2-7, with D maybe TRBD2 (5 bases). Trimming removed 0 bases from V and 7 bases from J, with 16 bases in between. The CDR3 length is 15 residues. Germline CDR1 SGHTA, CDR2 FQGTGA. CDR3 sequence reads: CASSLTSSSLLEQYF. In DNA form, the CDR3 reads TGTGCCAGCAGCTTAACGTCGTCTAGCCTGCTTGAGCAGTACTTC.

The table lists this clonotype with many counts. The chain uses TRBV2 and TRBJ2-1; 10 bases fit TRBD2. This CDR3 region has 16 residues. J lost 4 bases, V lost 3 bases, and 6 bases had no gene match. CDR1 is SNHLY, CDR2 FYNNEI, per germline. This chain's CDR3 is CASSEGSGRAYNEQFF. In DNA, the CDR3 is TGTGCCAGCAGTGAGGGCAGCGGGAGGGCGTACAATGAGCAGTTCTTC.

This clonotype appeared many times. The chain's CDR3 is CSASSALRREETQYF. As DNA, the CDR3 is TGCAGTGCTAGTAGCGCCCTTCGGAGGGAAGAGACCCAGTACTTC. V and J are TRBV20-1 and TRBJ2-5; D possibly corresponds to TRBD2 (6 bases). The CDR3 totals 15 residues. V was pared by 3 bases and J by 3 bases, with 17 bases between. CDR1 and CDR2 (germline): DFQATT, SNEGSKA (reference sequence).

This rearrangement joins TRBV4-2 to TRBJ1-5, with 8 bases aligning to TRBD1. The CDR3 extends over 16 amino acids. V was clipped by 0 bases and J by 7 bases; unmatched bases: 8. Germline V CDR1 and CDR2: LGHNA, YNFKEQ. The DNA of the CDR3 is TGTGCCAGCAGCCAAGATATAGCAGGGGGCGGCCAGCCCCAGCATTTT. Encoded protein: CASSQDIAGGGQPQHF.

This clonotype was observed a handful of times. The gene calls are TRBV27 and TRBJ2-1; TRBD2 matches at 7 bases. CDR3 size: 17 residues. After removal of 1 base from V and 0 bases from J, the junction contained 6 bases not matched to a gene. Germline CDR1 MNHEY, CDR2 SMNVEV (reference sequence). The CDR3 spells CASSLYVGGSSYNEQFF. The CDR3 DNA is TGTGCCAGCAGTTTATACGTTGGCGGGAGCTCCTACAATGAGCAGTTCTTC.

This clonotype was counted ten times or more. CDR3 sequence reads: CASSSRVGEQYF. The DNA of the CDR3 is TGTGCCAGCAGTTCCAGGGTGGGGGAGCAGTACTTC. The V call is TRBV27, the J call TRBJ2-7; maybe TRBD1 (5 bases). This CDR3 has 12 residues. Germline values: CDR1 MNHEY, CDR2 SMNVEV (reference sequence). The germline V and J ends were trimmed by 4 bases and 7 bases, with 11 bases remaining between them.

The chain couples TRBV10-3 to TRBJ2-3, with 7 bases aligning to TRBD1. Trimming removed 10 bases from V and 2 bases from J; junction bases left unmatched: 9. This CDR3 is 14 amino acids long. CDR1 and CDR2 from the germline V gene are ENHRY and SYGVKD. In nucleotides, the CDR3 is TGTGCCACCATGGACAGGCCATTCACAGATACGCAGTATTTT. Protein: CATMDRPFTDTQYF.

The V gene is TRBV19, the J gene TRBJ1-5; D is possibly TRBD1 (5 bases). V gave up 1 base and J gave up 6 bases, with 10 bases separating them. Germline-derived CDR1 and CDR2 are LNHDA and SQIVND (reference sequence). This CDR3 has 14 residues. The CDR3 bases are TGTGCCAGTAGTATAGCAGGTCAGGGTCAGCCCCAGCATTTT. As protein: CASSIAGQGQPQHF.